This entry is about one TCR beta chain. One junction end disagrees with the germline gene, perhaps due to a read error. This entry belongs to a study of T-cell reconstitution after alpha-beta-depleted transplantation in children. CDR3 length: 16 amino acids. CDR1 is DFQATT and CDR2 is SNEGSKA in the germline V gene (reference sequence). The library targeted TCRbeta and was prepared with unique molecular identifiers. MiXCR, applied by TCRdb to the PCR reads, yields one record per CDR3 protein. The sample carries approximately 350,000 distinct CDR3 sequences, about 14% recorded once. The sequenced sample was PBMCs, obtained from the stem cell graft. The receptor comes from a human donor who donated a stem cell graft to a child with Fanconi anemia. The chain recombines TRBV20-1 with TRBJ2-2, with D perhaps matching TRBD2 (6 bases). In DNA, the CDR3 is TGCTGTGCTAGAGATCAGAGTAGCGGAAACACCGGGGAGCTGTTTTTT. It specifies CCARDQSSGNTGELFF.